This TCR beta chain was sequenced for a study of blood T cell repertoires in COVID-19. Study overall: Samples of COVID-19 (acute and convalescent) were obtained from the United States, Italy and Spain. T cells, B-cell-depleted T cells, or PBMCs provided the cDNA or gDNA that served as material.

This clone was found a few times. Per the original methods: Amplifying reference gene primers gave estimates of nucleated cell counts. Here immunoSEQ multiplex PCR was the method, and the copy in TCRdb shows in-frame clones only, minus some. D and trimming were read from the DNA, whereas the V and J calls and clone size are those reported in that table. This table holds roughly 15,000 clones, 75% to 90% found once. CDR3 length: 14 amino acids. The TCR originated in a man between 50 and 59 years old with active COVID-19. The chain carries TRBV21-1 and TRBJ2-7; the DNA was not compared with TRBD2, the D call given in the table. TRBV21-1 is recorded as a pseudogene. Specimen: peripheral blood. DNA for the CDR3: TGTGCCAGCAGCCATGGCGGGCGGTCCTACGAGCAGTACTTC. Translation: CASSHGGRSYEQYF.